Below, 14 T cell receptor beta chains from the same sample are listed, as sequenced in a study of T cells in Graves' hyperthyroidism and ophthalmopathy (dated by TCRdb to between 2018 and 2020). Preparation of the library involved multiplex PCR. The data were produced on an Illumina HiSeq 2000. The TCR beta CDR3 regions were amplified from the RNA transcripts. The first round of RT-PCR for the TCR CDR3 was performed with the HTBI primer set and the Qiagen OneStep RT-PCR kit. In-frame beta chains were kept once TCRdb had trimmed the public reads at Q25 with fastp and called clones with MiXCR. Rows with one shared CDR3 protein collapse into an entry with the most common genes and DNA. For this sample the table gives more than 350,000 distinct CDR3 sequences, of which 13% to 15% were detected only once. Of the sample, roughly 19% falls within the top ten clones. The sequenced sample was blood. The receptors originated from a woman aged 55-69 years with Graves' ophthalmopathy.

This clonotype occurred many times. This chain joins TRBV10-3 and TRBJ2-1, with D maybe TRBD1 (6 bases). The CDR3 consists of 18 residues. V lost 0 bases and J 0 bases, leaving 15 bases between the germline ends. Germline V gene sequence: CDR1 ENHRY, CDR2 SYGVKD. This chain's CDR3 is CAISESRGTSDSYNEQFF. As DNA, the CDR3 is TGTGCCATCAGTGAGTCAAGGGGGACAAGTGACTCCTACAATGAGCAGTTCTTC.

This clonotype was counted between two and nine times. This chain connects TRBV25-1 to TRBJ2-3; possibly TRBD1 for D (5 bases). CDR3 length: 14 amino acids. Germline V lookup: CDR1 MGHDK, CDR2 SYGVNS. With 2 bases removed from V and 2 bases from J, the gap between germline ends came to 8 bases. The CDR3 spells CASSEGADTDTQYF. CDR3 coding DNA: TGTGCCAGCAGTGAAGGGGCTGACACAGATACGCAGTATTTT.

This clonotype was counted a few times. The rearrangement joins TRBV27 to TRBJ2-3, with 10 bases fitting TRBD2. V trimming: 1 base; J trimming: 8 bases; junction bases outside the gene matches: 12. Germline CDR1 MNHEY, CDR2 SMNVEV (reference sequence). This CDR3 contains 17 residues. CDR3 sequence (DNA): TGTGCCAGCAGTTTATTGGCTAGCGGGAGAAGTGCAGGTACGCAGTATTTT. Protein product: CASSLLASGRSAGTQYF.

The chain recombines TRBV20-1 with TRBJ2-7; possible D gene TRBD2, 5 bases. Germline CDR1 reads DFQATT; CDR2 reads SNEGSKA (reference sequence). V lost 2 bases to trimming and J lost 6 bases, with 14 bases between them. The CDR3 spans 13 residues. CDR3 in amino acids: CSARPGLVGEQYF. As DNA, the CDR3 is TGCAGTGCTAGACCCGGACTGGTGGGCGAGCAGTACTTC.

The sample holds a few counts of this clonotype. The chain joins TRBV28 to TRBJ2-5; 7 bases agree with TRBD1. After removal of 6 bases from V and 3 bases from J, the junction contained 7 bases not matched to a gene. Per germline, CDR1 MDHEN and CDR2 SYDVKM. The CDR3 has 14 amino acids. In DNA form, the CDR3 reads TGTGCCAGCAGAAGAGGGGACAGCAAAGAGACCCAGTACTTC. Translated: CASRRGDSKETQYF.

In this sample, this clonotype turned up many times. The CDR3 sequence: CSARGRPDTEAFF. CDR3 sequence (DNA): TGCAGTGCTAGAGGGAGGCCGGACACTGAAGCTTTCTTT. This chain connects TRBV20-1 to TRBJ1-1; unclear D gene. V lost 1 base to trimming and J lost 3 bases, with 9 bases between them. The germline CDR1 and CDR2 sequences are DFQATT and SNEGSKA (reference sequence). This CDR3 is built from 13 residues.

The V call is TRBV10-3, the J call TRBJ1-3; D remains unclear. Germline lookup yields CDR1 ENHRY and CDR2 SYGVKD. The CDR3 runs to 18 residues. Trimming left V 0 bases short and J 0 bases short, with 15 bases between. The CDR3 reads CAISESITAAYSGNTIYF. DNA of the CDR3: TGTGCCATCAGTGAGTCTATTACGGCCGCTTACTCTGGAAACACCATATATTTT.

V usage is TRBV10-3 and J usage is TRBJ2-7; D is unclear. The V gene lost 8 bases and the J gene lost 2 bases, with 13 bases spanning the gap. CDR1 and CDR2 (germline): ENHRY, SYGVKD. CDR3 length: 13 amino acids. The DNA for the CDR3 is TGTGCCATCGGACCGACTGCCACCTACGAGCAGTACTTC. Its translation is CAIGPTATYEQYF.

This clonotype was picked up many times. The CDR3 sequence is CSAPRRLAPNTGELFF. The CDR3, as DNA: TGCAGTGCCCCCCGTAGACTAGCGCCGAACACCGGGGAGCTGTTTTTT. V is TRBV20-1 and J is TRBJ2-2; 8 positions match TRBD2. The CDR3 is 16 amino acids. CDR1 DFQATT and CDR2 SNEGSKA come from the germline V gene (reference sequence). J was trimmed by 0 bases and V by 6 bases; bases with no gene match: 9.

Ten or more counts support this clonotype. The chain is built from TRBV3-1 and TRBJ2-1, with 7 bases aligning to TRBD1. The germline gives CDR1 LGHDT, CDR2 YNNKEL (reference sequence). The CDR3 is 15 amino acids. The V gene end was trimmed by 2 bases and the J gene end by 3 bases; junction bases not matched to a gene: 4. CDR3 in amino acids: CASSQMSGGYNEQFF. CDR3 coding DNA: TGTGCCAGCAGCCAAATGTCAGGGGGCTACAATGAGCAGTTCTTC.

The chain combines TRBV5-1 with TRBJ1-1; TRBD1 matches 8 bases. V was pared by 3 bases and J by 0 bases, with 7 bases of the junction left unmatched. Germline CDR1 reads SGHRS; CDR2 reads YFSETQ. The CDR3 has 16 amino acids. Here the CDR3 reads CASSSFTGGLNTEAFF. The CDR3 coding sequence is TGCGCCAGCAGCTCCTTCACAGGGGGACTGAACACTGAAGCTTTCTTT.

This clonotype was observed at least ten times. CDR3 nucleotide sequence: TGTGCCAGCAGCTCCGGGACCACACTTGCAGATACGCAGTATTTT. Protein product: CASSSGTTLADTQYF. The chain employs TRBV7-2 and TRBJ2-3; D possibly uses TRBD1 or TRBD2 (5 bases each). The germline V gene has CDR1 SGHTA and CDR2 FQGNSA. V lost 4 bases, J lost 4 bases, and 15 bases lay in between. The CDR3 spans 15 residues.

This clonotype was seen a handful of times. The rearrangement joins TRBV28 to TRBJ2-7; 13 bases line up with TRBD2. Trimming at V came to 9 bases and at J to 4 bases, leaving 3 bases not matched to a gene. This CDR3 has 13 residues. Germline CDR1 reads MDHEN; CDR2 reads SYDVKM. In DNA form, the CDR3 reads TGTGCCAGTTCGACTAGCGGGAGGTACGAGCAGTACTTC. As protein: CASSTSGRYEQYF.

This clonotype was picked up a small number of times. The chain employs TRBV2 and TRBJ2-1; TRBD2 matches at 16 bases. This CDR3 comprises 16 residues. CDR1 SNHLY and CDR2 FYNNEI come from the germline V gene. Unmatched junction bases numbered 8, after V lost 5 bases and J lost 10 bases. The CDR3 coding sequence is TGTGCCAGCAGTTGGGGGACTAGCGGGAGGGCCGGAGAGCAGTTCTTC. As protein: CASSWGTSGRAGEQFF.